This is a list of T cell receptor beta chains from one sample in a study of blood T cell repertoires in COVID-19. TCRdb's copy holds only in-frame clones and misses some; the assay was immunoSEQ multiplex PCR. This repertoire shows approximately 300,000 clones, about 90% found once; its top ten account for 6% to 8%. The sample taken for sequencing was peripheral blood. These receptors were taken from a woman in her fifties or sixties with COVID-19, enrolled during active disease. CDR3s include the opening cysteine and the closing phenylalanine or tryptophan. The D gene is left open where the match is weak. The size entry is marked missing in some rows and otherwise reads once, few, many or a size class.

d_call	j_call	v_call	clone_size	cdr3_nt	cdr3_aa
TRBD1	TRBJ1-4	TRBV27	NA	TGTGCCAGCAGTTCCCCGGGACAGCGACAAAATGAAAAACTGTTTTTT	CASSSPGQRQNEKLFF
TRBD2	TRBJ2-1	TRBV14	NA	TGTGCCAGCAGCCAAGTCGTTAGCGGGAGATCTGAGCAGTTCTTC	CASSQVVSGRSEQFF
TRBD2	TRBJ2-7	TRBV25-1	NA	TGTGCCAGCACCCTCACTAGCGGGAGGGCCGGAGAGCAGTACTTC	CASTLTSGRAGEQYF
TRBD1	TRBJ1-6	TRBV7-8	NA	TGTGCCAGCAGCCAAACGGGACAGGCGTCACCCCTCCACTTT	CASSQTGQASPLHF
NA	TRBJ2-4	TRBV3-1/TRBV3-2	NA	TGTGCCAGCAGCCAAGGAACAGGGAATCTAGCCAAAAACATTCAGTACTTC	CASSQGTGNLAKNIQYF
TRBD2	TRBJ2-5	TRBV27	NA	TGTGCCAGCAGTCCGCGGACTAGCGGGAGAGGGGAGACCCAGTACTTC	CASSPRTSGRGETQYF
TRBD2	TRBJ2-5	TRBV10-3	once	TGTGCCATCAGTTACACTAGCGGGGGCCAAGAGACCCAGTACTTC	CAISYTSGGQETQYF
TRBD2	TRBJ2-7	TRBV3-1/TRBV3-2	NA	TGTGCCAGCAGCCAAGGAGGACTAGCGGGAGTCGAGCAGTACTTC	CASSQGGLAGVEQYF
NA	TRBJ1-2	TRBV28	NA	TGTGCCAGCAGTTTGAAGGGGCGCGGGGGCTATGGCTACACCTTC	CASSLKGRGGYGYTF
NA	TRBJ2-7	TRBV6-5	NA	TGTGCCAGCATGATTTCCCCAGTCGAGCAGTACTTC	CASMISPVEQYF
TRBD1	TRBJ1-4	TRBV27	NA	TGTGCCAGCAGTTTACGAACCGGACAGGGTAATGAAAAACTGTTTTTT	CASSLRTGQGNEKLFF
TRBD2	TRBJ2-7	TRBV5-1	NA	TGCGCCAGCAGCTTGGATCTAGCGGGACCCCTCAGCTCCTACGAGCAGTACTTC	CASSLDLAGPLSSYEQYF
NA	TRBJ1-6	TRBV7-8	NA	TGTGCCAGCAGCTTATCAGAGGGACACAGCTATAATTCACCCCTCCACTTT	CASSLSEGHSYNSPLHF
TRBD1	TRBJ2-5	TRBV11-2	NA	TGTGCCAGCAGCTTGCAGGGGGCGAGGGGAGAGACCCAGTACTTC	CASSLQGARGETQYF
NA	TRBJ2-1	TRBV6-6	once	TGTGCCAGCAGCCCTCGGTATGAGCAGTTCTTC	CASSPRYEQFF
NA	TRBJ2-7	TRBV20-1	once	TGCAGTGCTAGTGCCTACGAGCACGAGCAGTACTTC	CSASAYEHEQYF
NA	TRBJ2-1	TRBV28	few	TGTGCCAGCAGTTTGTGGCAGGGCACCCACAATGAGCAGTTCTTC	CASSLWQGTHNEQFF
TRBD2	TRBJ2-1	TRBV9	NA	TGTGCCAGCAGCGTAGCTGGGACTACTTACAATGAGCAGTTCTTC	CASSVAGTTYNEQFF
NA	TRBJ2-7	TRBV21-1	NA	TGTGCCAGCAGCATAACAGGATCCGGGACTAGCGGGACAGAAAGCTACGAGCAGTACTTC	CASSITGSGTSGTESYEQYF
TRBD1	TRBJ2-7	TRBV5-1	NA	TGCGCCAGCAGCTGGGGACAGGGGGCGGTTTACGAGCAGTACTTC	CASSWGQGAVYEQYF
TRBD1	TRBJ1-2	TRBV5-4	NA	TGTGCCAGCAGCGCGGACAGGGGGGACTATGGCTACACCTTC	CASSADRGDYGYTF
NA	TRBJ1-1	TRBV6-1	NA	TGTGCCAGCAGTGACAGGGCCACTGAAGCTTTCTTT	CASSDRATEAFF
NA	TRBJ1-2	TRBV5-1	NA	TGCGCCAGCAGCTTGGCGGGGGAAAAGGTTGGCTACACCTTC	CASSLAGEKVGYTF
NA	TRBJ2-7	TRBV9	few	TGTGCCAGCAGCGTATTAGGGACACTGAGCGAGCAGTACTTC	CASSVLGTLSEQYF
NA	TRBJ1-1	TRBV18	NA	TGTGCCAGCTCACCCTCCCTTAACACTGAAGCTTTCTTT	CASSPSLNTEAFF
NA	TRBJ2-7	TRBV18	once	TGTGCCAGCTCGCGGACTGGGCCTCCCTACGAGCAGTACTTC	CASSRTGPPYEQYF
NA	TRBJ1-2	TRBV6-1	NA	TGTGCCAGCAGTGACATGGGGGCTGTAGGCTTGGTTGGCTCTGGCTACACCTTC	CASSDMGAVGLVGSGYTF
TRBD2	TRBJ2-2	TRBV5-6	NA	TGTGCCAGCAGCTTCTGGGGACTAGCGGCCACCGGGGAGCTGTTTTTT	CASSFWGLAATGELFF
TRBD2	TRBJ2-3	TRBV2	once	TGTGCCAGCCTTTTGCGGGAGGTAACAGATACGCAGTATTTT	CASLLREVTDTQYF
TRBD1	TRBJ1-6	TRBV7-9	NA	TGTGCCAGCAGCTCGGGGACAGGTGGGGATTCACCCCTCCACTTT	CASSSGTGGDSPLHF
NA	TRBJ1-6	TRBV11-2	NA	TGTGCCAGCAGCTTAGAGGCAGATTATAATTCACCCCTCCACTTT	CASSLEADYNSPLHF
NA	TRBJ2-1	TRBV11-2	NA	TGTGCCAGCAGCTCCACTATATCCGAGGGGGATGAGCAGTTCTTC	CASSSTISEGDEQFF
NA	TRBJ1-2	TRBV20-1	NA	TGCAGTGCTTGGGGGCGGTATGGCTACACCTTC	CSAWGRYGYTF
TRBD1	TRBJ2-1	TRBV24-1	NA	TGTGCCACCAGTGATATAGGGACAGGGTTCTACAATGAGCAGTTCTTC	CATSDIGTGFYNEQFF
TRBD2	TRBJ2-1	TRBV4-1	NA	TGCGCCAGCAGCCACGTTAGGACTAGCGCGGATGAGCAGTTCTTC	CASSHVRTSADEQFF
NA	TRBJ2-7	TRBV2	NA	TGTGCCAGCAGTGTCAACAGGGCCTACGAGCAGTACTTC	CASSVNRAYEQYF
NA	TRBJ2-7	TRBV30	NA	TGTGCCTGGAGGCCGGCTAGCGCGCACTACGAGCAGTACTTC	CAWRPASAHYEQYF
TRBD1	TRBJ1-5	TRBV27	once	TGTGCCAGCAGTCGGGGACAGGGTGGTCAGCCCCAGCATTTT	CASSRGQGGQPQHF
NA	TRBJ1-1	TRBV27	NA	TGTGCCAGCAGTTTAAGACAGAACACTGAAGCTTTCTTT	CASSLRQNTEAFF
NA	TRBJ1-5	TRBV10-3	once	TGTGCCATCAGTGAGTCAGGGCAGGGCGGTCAGCCCCAGCATTTT	CAISESGQGGQPQHF
NA	TRBJ1-3	TRBV19	NA	TGTGCCAGCCTACCGAAATCTGGAAACACCATATATTTT	CASLPKSGNTIYF
NA	TRBJ2-1	TRBV5-1	NA	TGCGCCAGCAGCTTGGCACAGGGCCAGATTAATGAGCAGTTCTTC	CASSLAQGQINEQFF
NA	TRBJ1-2	TRBV5-1	NA	TGCGCCAGCAGCCTTGACAGTGTCGGCTATGGCTACACCTTC	CASSLDSVGYGYTF
TRBD2	TRBJ2-1	TRBV14	NA	TGTGCCAGCAGCCAAGATAGAGGGACTAGCGGGCCTTACAATGAGCAGTTCTTC	CASSQDRGTSGPYNEQFF
NA	TRBJ2-3	TRBV30	NA	TGTGCCTGGACTAGAGGGGGAGATACGCAGTATTTT	CAWTRGGDTQYF
NA	TRBJ1-5	TRBV19	NA	TGTGCCAGTAGTATAGACGGGTTCGGGGTTGGTCAGCCCCAGCATTTT	CASSIDGFGVGQPQHF
TRBD2	TRBJ2-1	TRBV4-3	NA	TGCGCCAGCAGCCAGGTAGCGGGAGACTCCTACAATGAGCAGTTCTTC	CASSQVAGDSYNEQFF
TRBD2	TRBJ2-7	TRBV6-5	NA	TGTGCCAGCGAAGGACTAGCGAACTCCTACGAGCAGTACTTC	CASEGLANSYEQYF
TRBD2	TRBJ2-1	TRBV6-5	many	TGTGCCAGCCTACCGGGGAGTAGCGGGAGAAATGAGCAGTTCTTC	CASLPGSSGRNEQFF
TRBD1	TRBJ2-5	TRBV24-1	NA	TGTGCCACCAGTGATTTCGCGGGACAGGGTCTGGAGACCCAGTACTTC	CATSDFAGQGLETQYF
NA	TRBJ2-7	TRBV7-7	NA	TGTGCCTCTCAGGGGCGCTCCGGCGAGCAGTACTTC	CASQGRSGEQYF
TRBD1	TRBJ2-1	TRBV29-1	NA	TGCAGCGTCGCACCACTGACAGGGCATGGGGAGCAGTTCTTC	CSVAPLTGHGEQFF
NA	TRBJ1-4	TRBV5-4	NA	TGTGCCAGCAGCTTGTGGGGGGGCGGAGAAAAACTGTTTTTT	CASSLWGGGEKLFF
NA	TRBJ1-3	TRBV19	NA	TGTGCCAGTAGTCCCCCCCCGTCAGGGGTTAAAATTCTCGCGGACACCATATATTTT	CASSPPPSGVKILADTIYF
NA	TRBJ1-6	TRBV6-5	once	TGTGCCAGCAGTTACGAGAGCTCCTATAATTCACCCCTCCACTTT	CASSYESSYNSPLHF
NA	TRBJ2-7	TRBV4-1	NA	TGCGCCAGCAGCCAAGGTTCTAGCGCGTTATCCTACGAGCAGTACTTC	CASSQGSSALSYEQYF
TRBD1	TRBJ1-3	TRBV7-9	few	TGTGCCAGCAGCCTCACCGGGACAGGGGGAAACACCATATATTTT	CASSLTGTGGNTIYF
TRBD2	TRBJ2-5	TRBV5-1	NA	TGCGCCAGCAGCCCAAGTCCCACACCGGGGGGTACCCAAGAGACCCAGTACTTC	CASSPSPTPGGTQETQYF
TRBD1	TRBJ2-2	TRBV29-1	NA	TGCAGCGGGAAGGGACAGGGTGACACCGGGGAGCTGTTTTTT	CSGKGQGDTGELFF
NA	TRBJ1-3	TRBV9	NA	TGTGCCAGCAGCGTAGTGGCAGGGGGAAACACCATATATTTT	CASSVVAGGNTIYF